This T cell receptor beta chain derives from a study of cytomegalovirus exposure and HLA in healthy donors. In regard to this clone: Its matching antigen is unknown.

It was with 60 Vbeta and 13 Jbeta primers that the PCR ran. Libraries were prepared by immunoSEQ multiplex PCR; TCRdb keeps only in-frame clonotypes and omits some of them. The table records roughly 120,000 clones, around 68% of them present only once. The CDR3 is made up of 13 amino acids. Germline assignment: CDR1 SGHNT and CDR2 YENEEA. V shed 6 bases, J shed 1 base, and the junction held 1 base outside the gene matches. General study results and limits: Reports state that TCR beta sequences accurately predicted most subjects' HLA-A and HLA-B alleles. Presence/absence analyses supposed approximately even sequencing depth among donors. When analyzed later, the rates of TCR association showed variation by HLA locus, with DRB1 the most and HLA-C the fewest. In an earlier analysis, most TCR beta V segments were productive about 87% or about 30% of the time.

Sequencing was done on a sample of PBMCs. The clonotype comes from a woman in her 50s in good health and CMV-seropositive. The J gene is TRBJ2-7, the V gene TRBV11-3; 9 bases fit TRBD1. CDR3 DNA sequence: TGTGCCAGCAGTGACAGGGGGTCCTACGAGCAGTACTTC. Amino acids: CASSDRGSYEQYF.